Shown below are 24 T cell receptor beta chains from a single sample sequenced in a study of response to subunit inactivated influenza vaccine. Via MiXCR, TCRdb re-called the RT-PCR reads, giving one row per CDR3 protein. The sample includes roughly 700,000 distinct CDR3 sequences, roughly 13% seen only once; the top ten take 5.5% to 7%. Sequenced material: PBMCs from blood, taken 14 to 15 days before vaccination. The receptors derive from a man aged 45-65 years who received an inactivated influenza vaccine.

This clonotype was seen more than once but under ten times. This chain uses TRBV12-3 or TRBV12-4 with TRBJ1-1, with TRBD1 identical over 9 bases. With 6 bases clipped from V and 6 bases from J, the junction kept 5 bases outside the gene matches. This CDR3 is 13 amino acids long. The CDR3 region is CASRFTGGPEAFF. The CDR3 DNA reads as TGTGCCAGCAGGTTTACAGGGGGCCCTGAAGCTTTCTTT.

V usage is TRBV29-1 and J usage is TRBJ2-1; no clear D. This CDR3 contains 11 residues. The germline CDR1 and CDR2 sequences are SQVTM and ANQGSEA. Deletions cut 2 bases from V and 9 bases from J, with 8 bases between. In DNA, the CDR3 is TGCAGCGTTGAAAAGTCGGGTGAGCAGTTCTTC. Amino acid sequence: CSVEKSGEQFF.

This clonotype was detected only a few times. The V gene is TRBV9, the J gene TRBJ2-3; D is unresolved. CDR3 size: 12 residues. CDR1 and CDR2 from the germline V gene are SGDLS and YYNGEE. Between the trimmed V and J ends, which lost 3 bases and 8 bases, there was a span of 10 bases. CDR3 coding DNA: TGTGCCAGCAGCGCGGACGCTCCTACGCAGTATTTT. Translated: CASSADAPTQYF.

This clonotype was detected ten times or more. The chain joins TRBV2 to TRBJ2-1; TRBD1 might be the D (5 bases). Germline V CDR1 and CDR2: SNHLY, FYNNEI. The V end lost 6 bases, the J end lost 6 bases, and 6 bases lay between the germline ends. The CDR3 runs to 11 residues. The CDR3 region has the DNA TGTGCCAGCAGAGACAGCAATGAGCAGTTCTTC. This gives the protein CASRDSNEQFF.

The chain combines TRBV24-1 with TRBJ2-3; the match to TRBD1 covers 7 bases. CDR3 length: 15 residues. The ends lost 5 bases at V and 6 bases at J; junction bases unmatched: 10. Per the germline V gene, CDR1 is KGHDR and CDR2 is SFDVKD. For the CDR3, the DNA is TGTGCCACCAGTGTTTTCGACAGGGCGAAGGATACGCAGTATTTT. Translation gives CATSVFDRAKDTQYF.

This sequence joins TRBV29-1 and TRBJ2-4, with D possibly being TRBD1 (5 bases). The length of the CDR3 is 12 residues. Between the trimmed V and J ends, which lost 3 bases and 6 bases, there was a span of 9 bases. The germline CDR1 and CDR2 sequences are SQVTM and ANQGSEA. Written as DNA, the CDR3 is TGCAGCGTTGAGATAGGGGCAAACATTCAGTACTTC. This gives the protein CSVEIGANIQYF.

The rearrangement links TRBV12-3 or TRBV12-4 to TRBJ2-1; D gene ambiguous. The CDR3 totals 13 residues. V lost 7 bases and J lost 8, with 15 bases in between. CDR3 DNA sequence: TGTGCCAGCAACCTCCGGCGGTACTATGAGCAGTTCTTC. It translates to CASNLRRYYEQFF.

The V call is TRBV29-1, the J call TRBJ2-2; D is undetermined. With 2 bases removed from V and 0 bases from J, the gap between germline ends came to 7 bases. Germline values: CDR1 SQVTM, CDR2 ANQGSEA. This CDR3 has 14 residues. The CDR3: CSVESLTNTGELFF. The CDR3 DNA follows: TGCAGCGTTGAAAGCCTAACGAACACCGGGGAGCTGTTTTTT.

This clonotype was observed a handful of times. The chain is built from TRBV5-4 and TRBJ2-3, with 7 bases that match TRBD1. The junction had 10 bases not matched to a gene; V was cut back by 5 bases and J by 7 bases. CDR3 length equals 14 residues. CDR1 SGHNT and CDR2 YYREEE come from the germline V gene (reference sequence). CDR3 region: CASSLDRRGNTQYF. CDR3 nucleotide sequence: TGTGCCAGCAGTCTGGACAGGCGCGGCAATACGCAGTATTTT. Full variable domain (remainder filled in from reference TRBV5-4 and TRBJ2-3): ETGVTQSPTHLIKTRGQQVTLRCSSQSGHNTVSWYQQALGQGPQFIFQYYREEENGRGNFPPRFSGLQFPNYSSELNVNALELDDSALYLCASSLDRRGNTQYFGPGTRLTVL.

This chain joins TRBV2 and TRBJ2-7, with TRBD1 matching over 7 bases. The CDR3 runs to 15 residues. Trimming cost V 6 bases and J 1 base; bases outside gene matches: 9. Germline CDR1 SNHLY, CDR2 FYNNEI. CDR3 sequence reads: CASSGPGTESYEQYF. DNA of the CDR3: TGTGCCAGCAGCGGACCCGGGACAGAGTCCTACGAGCAGTACTTC.

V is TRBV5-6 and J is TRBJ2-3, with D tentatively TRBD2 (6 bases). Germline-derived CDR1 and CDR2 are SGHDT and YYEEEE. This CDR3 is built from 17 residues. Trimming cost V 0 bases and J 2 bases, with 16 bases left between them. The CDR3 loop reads CASSLVLRGEYTDTQYF. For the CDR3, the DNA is TGTGCCAGCAGCTTGGTCCTCCGCGGGGAGTACACAGATACGCAGTATTTT. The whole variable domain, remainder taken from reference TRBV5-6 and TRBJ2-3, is DAGVTQSPTHLIKTRGQQVTLRCSPKSGHDTVSWYQQALGQGPQFIFQYYEEEERQRGNFPDRFSGHQFPNYSSELNVNALLLGDSALYLCASSLVLRGEYTDTQYFGPGTRLTVL.

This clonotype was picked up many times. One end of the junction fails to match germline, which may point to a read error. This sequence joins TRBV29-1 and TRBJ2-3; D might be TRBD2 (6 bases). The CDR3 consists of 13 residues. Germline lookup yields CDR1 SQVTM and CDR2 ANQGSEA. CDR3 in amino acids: CSDEGTFTDTQYF. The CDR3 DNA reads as TGCAGCGATGAAGGGACTTTTACAGATACGCAGTATTTT.

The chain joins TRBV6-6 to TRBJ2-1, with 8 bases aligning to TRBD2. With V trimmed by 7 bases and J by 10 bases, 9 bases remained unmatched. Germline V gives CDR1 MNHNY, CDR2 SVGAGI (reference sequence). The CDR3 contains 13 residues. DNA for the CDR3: TGTGCCAGCAAGGGGCGGGAGGTCGGGGAGCAGTTCTTC. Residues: CASKGREVGEQFF.

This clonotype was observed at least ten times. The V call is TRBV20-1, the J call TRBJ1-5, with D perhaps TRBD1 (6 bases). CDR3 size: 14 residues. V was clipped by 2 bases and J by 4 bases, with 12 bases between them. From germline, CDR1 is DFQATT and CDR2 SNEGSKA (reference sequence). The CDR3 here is CSARMGGANQPQHF. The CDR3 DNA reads TGCAGTGCTAGAATGGGGGGGGCTAATCAGCCCCAGCATTTT.

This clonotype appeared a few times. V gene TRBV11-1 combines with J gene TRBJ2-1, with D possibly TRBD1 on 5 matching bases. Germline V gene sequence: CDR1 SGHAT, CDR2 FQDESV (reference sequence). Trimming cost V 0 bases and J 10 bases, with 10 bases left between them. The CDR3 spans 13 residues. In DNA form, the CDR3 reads TGTGCCAGCAGCTTAGCGAATGCAGGGGAGCAGTTCTTC. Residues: CASSLANAGEQFF.

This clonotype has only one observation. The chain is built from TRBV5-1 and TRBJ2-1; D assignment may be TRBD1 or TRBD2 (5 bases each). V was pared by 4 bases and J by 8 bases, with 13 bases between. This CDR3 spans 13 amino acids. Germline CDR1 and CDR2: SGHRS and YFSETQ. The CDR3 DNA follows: TGCGCCAGCAGCATCCCAGGGACCGATGAGCAGTTCTTC. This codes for CASSIPGTDEQFF.

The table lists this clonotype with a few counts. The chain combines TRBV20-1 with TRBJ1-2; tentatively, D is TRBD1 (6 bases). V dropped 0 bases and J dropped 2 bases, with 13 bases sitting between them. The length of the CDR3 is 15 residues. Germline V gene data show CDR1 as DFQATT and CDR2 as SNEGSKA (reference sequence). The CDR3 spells CSARDNRAENYGYTF. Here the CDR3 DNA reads TGCAGTGCTAGAGATAACAGGGCGGAAAACTATGGCTACACCTTC.

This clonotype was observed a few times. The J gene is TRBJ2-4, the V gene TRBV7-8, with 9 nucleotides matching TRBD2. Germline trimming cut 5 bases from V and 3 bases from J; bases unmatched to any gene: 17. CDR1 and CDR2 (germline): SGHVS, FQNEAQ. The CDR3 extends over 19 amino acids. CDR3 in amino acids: CASSPPPWREGRGKNIQYF. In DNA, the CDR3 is TGTGCCAGCAGCCCCCCGCCTTGGCGGGAGGGCCGGGGCAAAAACATTCAGTACTTC.

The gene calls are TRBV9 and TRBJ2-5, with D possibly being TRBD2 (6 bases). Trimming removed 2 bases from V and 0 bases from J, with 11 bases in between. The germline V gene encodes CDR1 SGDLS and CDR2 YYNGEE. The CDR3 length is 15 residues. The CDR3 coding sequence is TGTGCCAGCAGCGTGTTAGCGGAGTACCAAGAGACCCAGTACTTC. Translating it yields CASSVLAEYQETQYF. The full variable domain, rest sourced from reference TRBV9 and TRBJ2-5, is DSGVTQTPKHLITATGQRVTLRCSPRSGDLSVYWYQQSLDQGLQFLIQYYNGEERAKGNILERFSAQQFPDLHSELNLSSLELGDSALYFCASSVLAEYQETQYFGPGTRLLVL.

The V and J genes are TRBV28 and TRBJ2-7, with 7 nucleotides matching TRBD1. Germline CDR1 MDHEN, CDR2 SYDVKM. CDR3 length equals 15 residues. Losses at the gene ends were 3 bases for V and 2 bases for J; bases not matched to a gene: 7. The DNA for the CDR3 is TGTGCCAGCAGTTTGGGACAGCTGGGCCCCTACGAGCAGTACTTC. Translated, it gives CASSLGQLGPYEQYF.

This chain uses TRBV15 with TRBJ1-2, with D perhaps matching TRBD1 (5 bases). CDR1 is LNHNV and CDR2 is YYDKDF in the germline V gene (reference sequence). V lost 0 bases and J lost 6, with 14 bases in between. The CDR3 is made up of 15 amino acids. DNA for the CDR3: TGTGCCACCAGCAGAGATGGACGCGGAGGGGATGGCTACACCTTC. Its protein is CATSRDGRGGDGYTF.

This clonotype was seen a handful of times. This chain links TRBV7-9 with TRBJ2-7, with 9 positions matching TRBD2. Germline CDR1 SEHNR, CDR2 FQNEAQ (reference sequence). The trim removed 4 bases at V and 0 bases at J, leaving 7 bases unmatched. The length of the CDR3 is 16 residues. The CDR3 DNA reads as TGTGCCAGCAGCTCCCTGCGCGGGGGGGTCTCCTACGAGCAGTACTTC. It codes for CASSSLRGGVSYEQYF. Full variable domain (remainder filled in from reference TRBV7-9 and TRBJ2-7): DTGVSQNPRHKITKRGQNVTFRCDPISEHNRLYWYRQTLGQGPEFLTYFQNEAQLEKSRLLSDRFSAERPKGSFSTLEIQRTEQGDSAMYLCASSSLRGGVSYEQYFGPGTRLTVT.

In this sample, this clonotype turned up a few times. Here the CDR3 reads CASSSQGPAYEQYF. In nucleotides, the CDR3 is TGTGCCAGCAGCTCACAGGGGCCCGCCTACGAGCAGTACTTC. The chain has TRBV7-9 and TRBJ2-7; 7 bases match TRBD1. Germline V gene data show CDR1 as SEHNR and CDR2 as FQNEAQ (reference sequence). Losses at the gene ends were 4 bases for V and 2 bases for J; bases not matched to a gene: 5. This CDR3 has 14 residues.

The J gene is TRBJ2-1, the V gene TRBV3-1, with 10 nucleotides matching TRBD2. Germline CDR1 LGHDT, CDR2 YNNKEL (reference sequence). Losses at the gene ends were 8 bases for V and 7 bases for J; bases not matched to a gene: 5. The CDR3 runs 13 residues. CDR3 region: CASRLAGSNEQFF. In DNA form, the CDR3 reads TGTGCCAGCCGACTAGCGGGTAGTAATGAGCAGTTCTTC.